What follows are 21 T cell receptor beta chains derived from one specimen sequenced in a study of blood T cell repertoires in COVID-19. Only in-frame clones appear in the TCRdb table, and some are missing; sequencing was by immunoSEQ multiplex PCR. The sample holds 200,000 to 250,000 clones, roughly 85% seen once. Source material: PBMCs or T cells enriched from blood (not recorded which). All receptors derive from a woman aged 40 to 55 who had been exposed to COVID-19.

V gene TRBV5-1 combines with J gene TRBJ1-3; D possibly corresponds to TRBD1 (5 bases). This CDR3 is built from 16 residues. Trimming left V 0 bases short and J 0 bases short, with 10 bases between. Per the germline V gene, CDR1 is SGHRS and CDR2 is YFSETQ. For the CDR3, the DNA is TGCGCCAGCAGCTTGGAGGGGATTACCTCTGGAAACACCATATATTTT. It encodes CASSLEGITSGNTIYF.

The rearrangement joins TRBV7-9 to TRBJ1-2, with D uncertain. This CDR3 is 14 amino acids long. The V end lost 5 bases, the J end lost 8 bases, and 18 bases lay between the germline ends. The germline gives CDR1 SEHNR, CDR2 FQNEAQ (reference sequence). The CDR3 region has the DNA TGTGCCAGCAGCCCCCTCGACATCCTTGAGGGCTACACCTTC. Its translation is CASSPLDILEGYTF.

The CDR3 sequence: CASILAPSSYNEQFF. Written as DNA, the CDR3 is TGTGCCAGCATACTAGCGCCAAGCTCCTACAATGAGCAGTTCTTC. The chain recombines TRBV2 with TRBJ2-1; 7 positions agree with TRBD2. The germline V gene encodes CDR1 SNHLY and CDR2 FYNNEI. The CDR3 is made up of 15 amino acids. Trimming cost V 7 bases and J 0 bases; bases outside gene matches: 6.

This clone was seen only a few times. This chain uses TRBV9 with TRBJ2-3, with D uncertain. This CDR3 has 14 amino acids. Germline CDR1 and CDR2: SGDLS and YYNGEE. V was trimmed by 3 bases and J by 0 bases, leaving 8 bases between them. CDR3 sequence: CASSASGSTDTQYF. DNA of the CDR3: TGTGCCAGCAGCGCCTCCGGGAGCACAGATACGCAGTATTTT. Filled out from reference TRBV9 and TRBJ2-3, the complete variable domain reads DSGVTQTPKHLITATGQRVTLRCSPRSGDLSVYWYQQSLDQGLQFLIQYYNGEERAKGNILERFSAQQFPDLHSELNLSSLELGDSALYFCASSASGSTDTQYFGPGTRLTVL.

The J gene is TRBJ2-1, the V gene TRBV5-1; TRBD2 agrees at 11 bases. The CDR3 is made up of 16 amino acids. The germline V gene has CDR1 SGHRS and CDR2 YFSETQ. With 4 bases clipped from V and 5 bases from J, the junction kept 8 bases outside the gene matches. The CDR3 nucleotides read TGCGCCAGCAGCGTACTTAGCGGGGGGGCCAACAATGAGCAGTTCTTC. Protein sequence: CASSVLSGGANNEQFF.

The CDR3 protein is CAISERVSGGEETQYF. CDR3 DNA: TGTGCCATCAGTGAGAGAGTTTCGGGGGGAGAAGAGACCCAGTACTTC. The V gene is TRBV10-3, the J gene TRBJ2-5; TRBD2 matches at 7 bases. CDR1 is ENHRY and CDR2 is SYGVKD in the germline V gene. J was trimmed by 3 bases and V by 2 bases; bases with no gene match: 9. The CDR3 runs 16 residues.

The V call is TRBV28, the J call TRBJ1-1; tentatively, D is TRBD1 (5 bases). The germline V and J ends were trimmed by 2 bases and 3 bases, with 10 bases remaining between them. Germline V gene lookup returns CDR1 MDHEN and CDR2 SYDVKM. The CDR3 loop spans 14 amino acids. The CDR3 region is CASSLRGQYTEAFF. The CDR3 DNA follows: TGTGCCAGCAGTTTAAGGGGCCAATACACTGAAGCTTTCTTT.

The V gene is TRBV18, the J gene TRBJ1-2; D is uncertain. The V gene's germline CDR1 is KGHSH and CDR2 LQKENI. The CDR3 contains 15 residues. V gave up 3 bases and J gave up 0 bases, with 11 bases separating them. Here the CDR3 reads CASSPGQSPNYGYTF. In nucleotides, the CDR3 is TGTGCCAGCTCACCGGGCCAGAGTCCTAACTATGGCTACACCTTC.

DNA for the CDR3: TGTGCCAGCAGCCGAGTGGTGGGGACCTACCTCTTCGGGGAGGCTGGGGCCAACGTCCTGACTTTC. This sequence encodes CASSRVVGTYLFGEAGANVLTF. The chain links TRBV27 to TRBJ2-6, with D maybe TRBD2 (6 bases). CDR3 length: 22 amino acids. V gave up 6 bases and J gave up 2 bases, with 32 bases separating them. Germline V gives CDR1 MNHEY, CDR2 SMNVEV (reference sequence).

This clone is a singleton in its sample. This chain links TRBV7-2 with TRBJ1-1, with 9 bases that match TRBD1. Germline loops: CDR1 SGHTA, CDR2 FQGNSA. The CDR3 is 19 amino acids. V dropped 2 bases and J dropped 5; count of bases not matched to a gene: 18. The CDR3 sequence: CASSLIGGPQQGADTEAFF. The CDR3 bases are TGTGCCAGCAGCTTAATCGGGGGCCCCCAACAGGGGGCGGATACTGAAGCTTTCTTT.

The rearrangement uses TRBV28 and TRBJ1-1; D ambiguous. Germline V lookup: CDR1 MDHEN, CDR2 SYDVKM. Between the trimmed V and J ends, which lost 3 bases and 4 bases, there was a span of 9 bases. This CDR3 region has 13 residues. The CDR3 loop reads CASSFRGSTEAFF. In DNA, the CDR3 is TGTGCCAGCAGTTTTAGAGGGAGCACTGAAGCTTTCTTT.

V usage is TRBV7-3 and J usage is TRBJ2-3; 14 bases are shared with TRBD2. Germline CDR1 SGHTA, CDR2 FQGTGA. The CDR3 covers 17 residues. Trimming at V came to 4 bases and at J to 2 bases, leaving 5 bases not matched to a gene. The CDR3 here is CASSSTGLAGVTDTQYF. The CDR3, as DNA: TGTGCCAGCAGCTCAACGGGACTAGCGGGGGTCACAGATACGCAGTATTTT.

This clone has just a few counts. The CDR3 region has the DNA TGCGCCAGCAGCCTTAATTTTGGCGGGGGCCACACAGATACGCAGTATTTT. This translates into CASSLNFGGGHTDTQYF. J is TRBJ2-3 and V is TRBV4-3; tentative D call: TRBD2 (7 bases). Germline V lookup: CDR1 LGHNA, CDR2 YSLEER. The CDR3 totals 17 residues. V lost 4 bases and J lost 2, with 19 bases in between.

The gene calls are TRBV7-9 and TRBJ1-2; D may be TRBD1 (6 bases). The V and J ends lost 4 bases and 4 bases respectively, with 16 bases between them. This CDR3 region has 15 residues. Germline V lookup: CDR1 SEHNR, CDR2 FQNEAQ (reference sequence). The CDR3 here is CASSSQTGTGYGYTF. The CDR3 DNA reads TGTGCCAGCAGCTCCCAGACAGGCACGGGCTATGGCTACACCTTC.

This rearrangement joins TRBV12-3 or TRBV12-4 to TRBJ2-1; D is possibly TRBD1 (5 bases). The V end was cut by 3 bases, the J end by 8 bases, with 11 bases between. The CDR3 length is 13 residues. The CDR3 reads CASSFPDNDEQFF. In nucleotides, the CDR3 is TGTGCCAGCAGTTTCCCGGACAATGATGAGCAGTTCTTC.

V is TRBV19 and J is TRBJ1-2; 9 bases align to TRBD1. Per the germline V gene, CDR1 is LNHDA and CDR2 is SQIVND (reference sequence). The V segment lost 4 bases and the J segment 8 bases; nucleotides outside the gene matches: 17. There are 17 residues in the CDR3. The CDR3 region is CASSRANTGGVMSGYTF. The DNA for the CDR3 is TGTGCCAGTAGTAGGGCAAACACAGGGGGCGTGATGTCGGGCTACACCTTC.

The rearrangement joins TRBV9 to TRBJ1-5; D is perhaps TRBD1 (5 bases). The V gene lost 0 bases and the J gene lost 4 bases, with 8 bases spanning the gap. The CDR3 contains 14 residues. Germline V gene sequence: CDR1 SGDLS, CDR2 YYNGEE. CDR3 nucleotide sequence: TGTGCCAGCAGCGTAGGACAGATTAATCAGCCCCAGCATTTT. Encoded protein: CASSVGQINQPQHF.

The chain uses TRBV3-1 (or the pseudogene TRBV3-2) and TRBJ2-7; D unresolved. The ends were cut back, 0 bases at V and 2 bases at J, with 8 bases in the middle. The CDR3 spans 14 residues. Per germline, CDR1 LGHDT and CDR2 YNNKEL (reference sequence). CDR3 residues: CASSQESIAYEQYF. DNA for the CDR3: TGTGCCAGCAGCCAAGAAAGCATAGCCTACGAGCAGTACTTC.

The V gene is TRBV2, the J gene TRBJ2-1; 9 bases are shared with TRBD2. The V gene end was trimmed by 3 bases and the J gene end by 8 bases; junction bases not matched to a gene: 11. There are 16 residues in the CDR3. CDR1 SNHLY and CDR2 FYNNEI come from the germline V gene. CDR3 sequence: CASSERGGLGPDEQFF. CDR3 in DNA: TGTGCCAGCAGTGAGCGGGGGGGGCTCGGTCCCGATGAGCAGTTCTTC.

The rearrangement links TRBV2 to TRBJ2-5, with D perhaps TRBD1 (6 bases). The CDR3 covers 14 residues. Trimming removed 2 bases at V and 3 bases at J, with 10 bases between. The V gene's germline CDR1 is SNHLY and CDR2 FYNNEI. CDR3 nucleotide sequence: TGTGCCAGCAGTGAATGGTCAGGGGAAGAGACCCAGTACTTC. It is translated as CASSEWSGEETQYF.

This clone was seen a single time. V usage is TRBV10-3 and J usage is TRBJ1-1; D unclear. Germline V gene data show CDR1 as ENHRY and CDR2 as SYGVKD. The CDR3 runs to 14 residues. V lost 0 bases and J 3 bases, leaving 8 bases between the germline ends. The CDR3 protein is CAISESTRHTEAFF. The CDR3 DNA reads TGTGCCATCAGTGAGTCAACGAGGCACACTGAAGCTTTCTTT.